This T cell receptor (beta chain) was retrieved from a study of T cell changes during pregnancy in multiple sclerosis. Sequencing was performed with immunoSEQ multiplex PCR; in TCRdb, only in-frame clones are kept and a portion is missing. This sample carries approximately 58,000 clones, 80% to 95% of them seen once, and the ten largest clones take approximately 0.15%. The CDR3 runs 15 residues. Germline V gene sequence: CDR1 KGHSH, CDR2 LQKENI. Trimming left V 5 bases short and J 3 bases short, with 16 bases between. The chain combines TRBV18 with TRBJ1-1; tentatively, D is TRBD1 (5 bases). Specimen: CD4+ T cells from peripheral blood mononuclear cells, collected after pregnancy. The sequence derives from a female donor in good health, enrolled as a control in a pregnancy study. The CDR3 DNA is TGTGCCAGCTCAACACTCAGGGTTGGGGACACTGAAGCTTTCTTT. Protein sequence: CASSTLRVGDTEAFF. The variable domain in full, with the rest retrieved from reference TRBV18 and TRBJ1-1, is NAGVMQNPRHLVRRRGQEARLRCSPMKGHSHVYWYRQLPEEGLKFMVYLQKENIIDESGMPKERFSAEFPKEGPSILRIQQVVRGDSAAYFCASSTLRVGDTEAFFGQGTRLTVV.